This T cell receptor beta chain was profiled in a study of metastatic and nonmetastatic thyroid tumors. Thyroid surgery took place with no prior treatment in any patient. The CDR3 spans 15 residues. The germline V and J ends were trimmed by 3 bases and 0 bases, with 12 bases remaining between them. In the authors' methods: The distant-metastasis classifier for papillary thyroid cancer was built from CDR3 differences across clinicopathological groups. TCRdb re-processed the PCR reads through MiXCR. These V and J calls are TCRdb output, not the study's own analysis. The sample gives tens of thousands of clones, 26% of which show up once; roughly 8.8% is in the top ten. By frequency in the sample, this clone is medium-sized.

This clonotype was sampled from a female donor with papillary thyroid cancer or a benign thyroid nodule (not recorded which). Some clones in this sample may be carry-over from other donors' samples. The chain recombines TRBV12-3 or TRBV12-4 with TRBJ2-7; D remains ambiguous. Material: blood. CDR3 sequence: CASSFDVAVSYEQYF. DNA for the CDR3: TGTGCCAGCAGTTTTGACGTGGCCGTCTCCTACGAGCAGTACTTC.